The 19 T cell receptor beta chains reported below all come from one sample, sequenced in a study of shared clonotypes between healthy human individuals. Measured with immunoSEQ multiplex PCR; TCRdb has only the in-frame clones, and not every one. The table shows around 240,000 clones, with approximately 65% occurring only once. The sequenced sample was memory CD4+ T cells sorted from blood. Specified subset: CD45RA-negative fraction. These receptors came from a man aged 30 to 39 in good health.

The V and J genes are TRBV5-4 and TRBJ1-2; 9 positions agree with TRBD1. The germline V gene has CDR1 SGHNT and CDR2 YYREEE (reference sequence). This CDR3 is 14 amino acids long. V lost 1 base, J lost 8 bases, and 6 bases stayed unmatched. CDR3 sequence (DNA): TGTGCCAGCAGCTTGATCACAGGGGGCGCGGGCTACACCTTC. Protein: CASSLITGGAGYTF.

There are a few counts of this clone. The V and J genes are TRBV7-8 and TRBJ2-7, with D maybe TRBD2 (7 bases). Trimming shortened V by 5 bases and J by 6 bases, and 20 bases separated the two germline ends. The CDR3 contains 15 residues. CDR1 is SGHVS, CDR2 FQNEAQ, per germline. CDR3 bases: TGTGCCAGCAGCCGAAATCGAGAAAGGGGGGGCGAGCAGTACTTC. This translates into CASSRNRERGGEQYF. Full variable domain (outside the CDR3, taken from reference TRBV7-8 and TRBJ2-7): GAGVSQSPRYKVAKRGQDVALRCDPISGHVSLFWYQQALGQGPEFLTYFQNEAQLDKSGLPSDRFFAERPEGSVSTLKIQRTQQEDSAVYLCASSRNRERGGEQYFGPGTRLTVT.

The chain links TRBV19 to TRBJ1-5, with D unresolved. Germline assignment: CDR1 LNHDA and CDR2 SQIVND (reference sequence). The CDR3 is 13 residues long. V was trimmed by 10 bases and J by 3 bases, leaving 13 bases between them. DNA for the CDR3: TGTGCCACCACGGACGGGAACAATCAGCCCCAGCATTTT. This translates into CATTDGNNQPQHF.

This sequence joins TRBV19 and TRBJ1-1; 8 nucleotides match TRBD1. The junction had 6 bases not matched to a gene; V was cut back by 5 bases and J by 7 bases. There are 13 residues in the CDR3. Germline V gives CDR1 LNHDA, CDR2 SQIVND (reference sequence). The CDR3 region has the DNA TGTGCCAGTAGTTCCAGGGGGCTGGATGAAGCTTTCTTT. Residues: CASSSRGLDEAFF.

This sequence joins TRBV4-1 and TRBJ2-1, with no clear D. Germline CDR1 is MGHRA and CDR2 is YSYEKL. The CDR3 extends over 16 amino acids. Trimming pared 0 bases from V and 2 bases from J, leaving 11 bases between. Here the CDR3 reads CASSQDWAQTYNEQFF. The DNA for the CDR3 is TGCGCCAGCAGCCAAGATTGGGCACAGACCTACAATGAGCAGTTCTTC.

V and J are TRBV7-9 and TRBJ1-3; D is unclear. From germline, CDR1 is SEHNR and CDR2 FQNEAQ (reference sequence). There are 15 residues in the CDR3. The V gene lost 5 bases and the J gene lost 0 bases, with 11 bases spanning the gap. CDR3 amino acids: CASSPGGYSGNTIYF. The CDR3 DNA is TGTGCCAGCAGCCCGGGCGGATACTCTGGAAACACCATATATTTT.

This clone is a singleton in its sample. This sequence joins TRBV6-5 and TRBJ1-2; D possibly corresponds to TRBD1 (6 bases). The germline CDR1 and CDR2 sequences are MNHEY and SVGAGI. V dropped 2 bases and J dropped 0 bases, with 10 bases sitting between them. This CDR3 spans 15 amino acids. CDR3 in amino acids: CASSYRAGANYGYTF. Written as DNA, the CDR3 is TGTGCCAGCAGTTACCGGGCAGGGGCTAACTATGGCTACACCTTC.

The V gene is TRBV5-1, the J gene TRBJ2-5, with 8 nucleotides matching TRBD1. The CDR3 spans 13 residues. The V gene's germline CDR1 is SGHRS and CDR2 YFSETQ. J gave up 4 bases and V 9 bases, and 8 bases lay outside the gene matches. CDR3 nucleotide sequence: TGCGCCACTACGGACAGGGAGGCAGAGACCCAGTACTTC. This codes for CATTDREAETQYF.

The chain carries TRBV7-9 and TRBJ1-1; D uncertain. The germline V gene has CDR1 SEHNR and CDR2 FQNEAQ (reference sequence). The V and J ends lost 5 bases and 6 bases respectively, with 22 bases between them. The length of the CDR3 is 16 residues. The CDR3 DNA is TGTGCCAGCAGCGCCTTGACGAGCTCGGCTAATCCTGAAGCTTTCTTT. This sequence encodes CASSALTSSANPEAFF.

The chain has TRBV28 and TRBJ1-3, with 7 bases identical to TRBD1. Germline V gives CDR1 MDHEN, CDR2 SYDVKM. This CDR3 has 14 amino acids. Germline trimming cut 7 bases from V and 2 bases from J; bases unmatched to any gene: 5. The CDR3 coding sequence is TGTGCCAGCAACCTCGGGACAGCTGGAAACACCATATATTTT. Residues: CASNLGTAGNTIYF. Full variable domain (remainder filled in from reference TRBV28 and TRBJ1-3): DVKVTQSSRYLVKRTGEKVFLECVQDMDHENMFWYRQDPGLGLRLIYFSYDVKMKEKGDIPEGYSVSREKKERFSLILESASTNQTSMYLCASNLGTAGNTIYFGEGSWLTVV.

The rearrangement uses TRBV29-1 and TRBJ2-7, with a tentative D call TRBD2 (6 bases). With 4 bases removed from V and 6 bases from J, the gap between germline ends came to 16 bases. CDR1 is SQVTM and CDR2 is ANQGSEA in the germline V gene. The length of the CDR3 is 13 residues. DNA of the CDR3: TGCAGCGTTGGAGGAGGGGAGCCCCCCGAGCAGTACTTC. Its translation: CSVGGGEPPEQYF.

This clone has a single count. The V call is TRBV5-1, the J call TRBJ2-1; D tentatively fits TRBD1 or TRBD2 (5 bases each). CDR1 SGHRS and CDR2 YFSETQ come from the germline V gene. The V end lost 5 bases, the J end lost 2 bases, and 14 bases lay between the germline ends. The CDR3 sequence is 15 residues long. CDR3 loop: CASSMRGVTYNEQFF. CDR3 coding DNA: TGCGCCAGCAGTATGCGAGGGGTGACCTACAATGAGCAGTTCTTC.

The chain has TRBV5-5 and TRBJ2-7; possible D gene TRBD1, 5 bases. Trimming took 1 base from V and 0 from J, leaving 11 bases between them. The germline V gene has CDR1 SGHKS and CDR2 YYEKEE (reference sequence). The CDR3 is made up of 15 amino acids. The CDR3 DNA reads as TGTGCCAGCAGCTTGTCAGGGATAGACTCCTACGAGCAGTACTTC. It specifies CASSLSGIDSYEQYF.

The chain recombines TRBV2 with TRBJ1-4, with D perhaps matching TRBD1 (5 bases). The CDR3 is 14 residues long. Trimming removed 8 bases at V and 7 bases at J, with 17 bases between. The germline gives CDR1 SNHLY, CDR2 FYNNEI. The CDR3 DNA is TGTGCCAGCGCGGGACTCCCGGGGAGTGAAAAACTGTTTTTT. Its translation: CASAGLPGSEKLFF.

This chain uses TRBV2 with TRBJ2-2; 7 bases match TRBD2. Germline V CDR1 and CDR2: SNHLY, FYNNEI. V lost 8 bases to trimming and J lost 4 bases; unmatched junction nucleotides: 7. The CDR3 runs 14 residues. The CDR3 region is CASYWGGTTGELFF. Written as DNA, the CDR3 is TGTGCCAGCTATTGGGGAGGGACCACCGGGGAGCTGTTTTTT.

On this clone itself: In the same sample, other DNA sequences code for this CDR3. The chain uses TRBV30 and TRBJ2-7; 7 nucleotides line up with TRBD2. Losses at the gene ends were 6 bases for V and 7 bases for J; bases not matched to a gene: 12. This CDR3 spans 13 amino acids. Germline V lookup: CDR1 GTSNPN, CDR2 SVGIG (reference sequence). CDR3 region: CACGGRGRREQYF. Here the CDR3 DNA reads TGTGCCTGCGGGGGGAGGGGTCGAAGGGAGCAGTACTTC.

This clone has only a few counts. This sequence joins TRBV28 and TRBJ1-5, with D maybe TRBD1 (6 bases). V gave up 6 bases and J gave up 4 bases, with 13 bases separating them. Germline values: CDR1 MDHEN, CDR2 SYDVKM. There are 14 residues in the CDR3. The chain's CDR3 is CASRQRGGNQPQHF. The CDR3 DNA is TGTGCCAGCAGGCAAAGAGGGGGTAATCAGCCCCAGCATTTT.

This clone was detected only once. The CDR3 coding sequence is TGTGCCAGCAGCCCTGGCGAGAGGCGGGGGGCCAACGTCCTGACTTTC. Its protein is CASSPGERRGANVLTF. The chain carries TRBV28 and TRBJ2-6; D gene uncertain. The CDR3 runs to 16 residues. Germline loops: CDR1 MDHEN, CDR2 SYDVKM. V was cut by 6 bases and J by 4 bases, with 16 bases left in between.

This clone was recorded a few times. CDR3 in DNA: TGCGCCAGCAGTGAAGGGACTAGCGGCTACGAGCAGTACTTC. It translates to CASSEGTSGYEQYF. J is TRBJ2-7 and V is TRBV10-1; 11 bases are a match to TRBD2. J gave up 3 bases and V 3 bases, and 1 base lay outside the gene matches. CDR1 is WNHNN and CDR2 is SYGVQD in the germline V gene (reference sequence). The CDR3 has 14 residues.